Listed below are T cell receptor beta chains from one sample, sequenced in a study of T cells after yellow fever vaccination. TCRdb analysed the 5' RACE reads with MiXCR anew, one entry per CDR3 protein. The sample carries about 580,000 distinct CDR3 sequences, about a sixth recorded once. The sample here was PBMCs, taken 5 to 6 days after the first yellow fever vaccination. These receptors were taken from a man between 18 and 29 years old who received the YFV17D yellow fever vaccine. The CDR3 runs from the conserved cysteine through the conserved F or W. The D gene is left open where the match is weak. Size tells how often a clone was seen (once, few, many) or the class of an expanded clone, and some rows leave it out.

clone size | J gene | V gene | D gene | CDR3 protein | CDR3 DNA
. | TRBJ2-7 | TRBV4-1 | . | CASSQPRVGASEQYF | TGCGCCAGCAGCCAACCCAGGGTGGGGGCCTCCGAGCAGTACTTC
few | TRBJ2-3 | TRBV7-2 | . | CASSLAGSEGTQYF | TGTGCCAGCAGCTTAGCGGGTAGTGAGGGTACGCAGTATTTT
few | TRBJ1-1 | TRBV14 | TRBD1 | CASSQYRGNTEAFF | TGTGCCAGCAGCCAATACAGGGGGAACACTGAAGCTTTCTTT
few | TRBJ2-7 | TRBV7-9 | . | CASSLEGGRRQYF | TGTGCCAGCAGCTTAGAGGGGGGCCGGAGGCAGTACTTC
few | TRBJ2-5 | TRBV4-3 | TRBD2 | CASSSIAGGETQYF | TGCGCCAGCAGTTCCATAGCGGGGGGGGAGACCCAGTACTTC
. | TRBJ2-5 | TRBV5-1 | . | CASSLVLDLRQETQYF | TGCGCCAGCAGCTTGGTTCTTGATCTCCGGCAAGAGACCCAGTACTTC
. | TRBJ2-5 | TRBV5-1 | . | CASSLQPPSETQYF | TGCGCCAGCAGCCTACAACCACCGTCAGAGACCCAGTACTTC
few | TRBJ2-7 | TRBV20-1 | TRBD1 | CSASHLRGYEQYF | TGCAGTGCTAGCCACCTCAGGGGGTACGAGCAGTACTTC
. | TRBJ2-3 | TRBV29-1 | . | CSVHPSRYTDTQYF | TGCAGCGTTCATCCGTCCCGGTACACAGATACGCAGTATTTT
few | TRBJ2-7 | TRBV6-8 | TRBD1 | CASSLRTGNYEQYF | TGTGCCAGCAGTTTAAGGACAGGGAACTACGAGCAGTACTTC
few | TRBJ1-2 | TRBV21-1 | . | CASSNRTLINYGYTF | TGTGCCAGCAGCAACCGAACCCTTATTAACTATGGCTACACCTTC
few | TRBJ2-7 | TRBV20-1 | . | CSAAQGPFDAYEQYF | TGCAGTGCAGCACAGGGACCGTTTGATGCCTACGAGCAGTACTTC
few | TRBJ2-4 | TRBV7-2 | TRBD2 | CASSPRGLAGGNIQYF | TGTGCCAGCAGCCCACGAGGGCTGGCGGGGGGCAACATTCAGTACTTC
. | TRBJ2-2 | TRBV10-3 | TRBD1 | CAISVGGTGGIGGELFF | TGTGCCATCAGTGTCGGGGGGACAGGGGGCATCGGCGGGGAGCTGTTTTTT
. | TRBJ2-1 | TRBV5-4 | TRBD2 | CASTPSIAGAQEQFF | TGTGCCAGCACCCCTTCTATAGCGGGGGCACAGGAGCAGTTCTTC
few | TRBJ2-1 | TRBV19 | . | CASSINGGPNEQFF | TGTGCCAGTAGTATAAACGGGGGACCCAATGAGCAGTTCTTC
many | TRBJ2-3 | TRBV6-5 | . | CASRAGDTQYF | TGTGCCAGCAGGGCAGGGGATACGCAGTATTTT
few | TRBJ2-5 | TRBV4-2 | TRBD2 | CASSQVLASGNAQYF | TGTGCCAGCAGCCAAGTCTTGGCTAGCGGGAATGCACAGTACTTC
. | TRBJ2-2 | TRBV12-3/TRBV12-4 | . | CASSPTVPGELFF | TGTGCCAGCAGTCCTACAGTCCCCGGGGAGCTGTTTTTT
few | TRBJ1-5 | TRBV6-6 | . | CASSYGDQPQHF | TGTGCCAGCAGTTACGGCGACCAGCCCCAGCATTTT
few | TRBJ1-2 | TRBV12-3/TRBV12-4 | . | CASSYGLPHGYTF | TGTGCCAGCAGTTACGGCCTTCCCCATGGCTACACCTTC
few | TRBJ2-1 | TRBV6-4 | TRBD1 | CASSTGGQQFF | TGTGCCAGCAGTACAGGGGGCCAGCAGTTCTTC
few | TRBJ2-3 | TRBV18 | TRBD1 | CASSPLTGQLTDTQYF | TGTGCCAGCTCACCCCTGACAGGGCAGCTAACAGATACGCAGTATTTT
many | TRBJ2-2 | TRBV5-1 | . | CASSFQVGGELFF | TGCGCCAGCAGCTTCCAAGTTGGCGGGGAGCTGTTTTTT
. | TRBJ2-2 | TRBV6-2/TRBV6-3 | . | CASSFPGGRGTGELFF | TGTGCCAGCAGTTTCCCGGGCGGACGCGGCACCGGGGAGCTGTTTTTT
. | TRBJ2-5 | TRBV15 | . | CATSTMFRETQYF | TGTGCCACCAGCACGATGTTCAGAGAGACCCAGTACTTC
. | TRBJ2-2 | TRBV29-1 | . | CSVNKPGGNTGELFF | TGCAGCGTCAACAAACCCGGGGGGAACACCGGGGAGCTGTTTTTT
few | TRBJ2-5 | TRBV11-2 | TRBD2 | CASSVLRVRGGLETQYF | TGTGCCAGCAGCGTCCTACGGGTGCGGGGGGGCTTAGAGACCCAGTACTTC
. | TRBJ1-1 | TRBV7-9 | . | CASLNGWDTEAFF | TGTGCCAGCCTTAACGGATGGGACACTGAAGCTTTCTTT
few | TRBJ2-3 | TRBV7-2 | . | CASSFPGRLTDTQYF | TGTGCCAGCAGCTTTCCCGGACGACTCACAGATACGCAGTATTTT
. | TRBJ2-1 | TRBV15 | . | CATSTDRSGEQFF | TGTGCCACCAGCACAGACAGGTCCGGTGAGCAGTTCTTC
. | TRBJ2-7 | TRBV10-2 | . | CASSESTISGEQYF | TGCGCCAGCAGTGAGTCGACGATATCGGGCGAGCAGTACTTC
. | TRBJ2-5 | TRBV27 | TRBD2 | CASRAGGANQETQYF | TGTGCCAGCAGGGCGGGGGGCGCCAATCAAGAGACCCAGTACTTC
few | TRBJ2-5 | TRBV6-6 | TRBD1 | CASLWTGQETQYF | TGTGCCAGCTTGTGGACAGGGCAAGAGACCCAGTACTTC
few | TRBJ2-3 | TRBV2 | . | CASSENRDTQYF | TGTGCCAGCAGTGAAAATAGGGATACGCAGTATTTT
. | TRBJ1-5 | TRBV5-6 | . | CASSVGLGNSNQPQHF | TGTGCCAGCAGTGTAGGCCTGGGAAATAGCAATCAGCCCCAGCATTTT
. | TRBJ2-3 | TRBV4-3 | . | CASSLQVEATDTQYF | TGCGCCAGCAGCCTTCAGGTGGAGGCGACAGATACGCAGTATTTT
. | TRBJ2-3 | TRBV5-5 | . | CASSSVQGTDTQYF | TGTGCCAGCAGCTCCGTGCAGGGGACAGATACGCAGTATTTT
. | TRBJ1-5 | TRBV7-2 | TRBD1 | CASTFDRGQPQHF | TGTGCCAGCACCTTCGACAGGGGTCAGCCCCAGCATTTT
few | TRBJ1-1 | TRBV24-1 | . | CATSDRSDTEAFF | TGTGCCACCAGTGACAGGAGCGACACTGAAGCTTTCTTT
many | TRBJ2-4 | TRBV10-3 | . | CAIRLADIQYF | TGTGCCATCAGATTAGCGGACATTCAGTACTTC
few | TRBJ2-2 | TRBV12-3/TRBV12-4 | . | CASSLPGRVGTGELFF | TGTGCCAGCAGTTTACCAGGCAGGGTGGGGACCGGGGAGCTGTTTTTT
few | TRBJ2-5 | TRBV7-2 | . | CASSSTGAPGAQYF | TGTGCCAGCAGCTCGACGGGGGCCCCCGGGGCCCAGTACTTC
. | TRBJ1-1 | TRBV28 | . | CASSFPGQSNTEAFF | TGTGCCAGCAGTTTCCCCGGACAGTCGAACACTGAAGCTTTCTTT
few | TRBJ2-1 | TRBV29-1 | . | CSVPRGNEQFF | TGCAGCGTTCCCAGGGGCAATGAGCAGTTCTTC
. | TRBJ1-3 | TRBV29-1 | . | CSVETAGNTIYF | TGCAGCGTTGAAACCGCAGGAAACACCATATATTTT